A selection of T cell receptor beta chains follows, all from one sample in a study of vaccination and CD4 T cells after COVID-19. Their specific antigens are unknown. TCRdb analysed the PCR reads with MiXCR anew, one entry per CDR3 protein. The sample holds around 12,000 distinct CDR3 sequences, roughly 60% seen once. The sample consisted of cultured CD4+ T cells from blood, taken after SARS-CoV-2 vaccination. The receptors shown here come from a human donor with COVID-19. The CDR3 runs from the conserved cysteine through the conserved F or W. The D gene is left open where the match is weak. Size tells how often a clone was seen (once, few, many) or the class of an expanded clone, and some rows leave it out.

- | TRBJ1-2 | few | TRBV7-9 | TGTGCCAGCAGTCCACAGACTAACTATGGCTACACCTTC | CASSPQTNYGYTF
- | TRBJ1-2 | - | TRBV4-1 | TGCGCCAGCAGCCAAGAGGAGGGGTATGGCTACACCTTC | CASSQEEGYGYTF
- | TRBJ1-5 | few | TRBV21-1 | TGTGCCAGCAGCAAAGACGGCGTCCGCAATCAGCCCCAGCATTTT | CASSKDGVRNQPQHF
TRBD2 | TRBJ2-5 | - | TRBV19 | TGTGCCAGTAGTACGACTAGCGGGGGTTACCAAGAGACCCAGTACTTC | CASSTTSGGYQETQYF
- | TRBJ2-1 | few | TRBV7-2 | TGTGCCAGCAGCCCCCCGAGCGCCTACAATGAGCAGTTCTTC | CASSPPSAYNEQFF
- | TRBJ2-3 | few | TRBV27 | TGTGCCAGCAGGGAACAGGGCAGAGATACGCAGTATTTT | CASREQGRDTQYF
- | TRBJ2-7 | once | TRBV9 | TGTGCCAGCAGCTCAGGGGACTACGAGCAGTACTTC | CASSSGDYEQYF
- | TRBJ1-3 | - | TRBV15 | TGTGCCACCAGCAGAGACGGCGGTACTGGAAACACCATATATTTT | CATSRDGGTGNTIYF
TRBD1 | TRBJ1-2 | few | TRBV20-1 | TGCAGTGCTGCTGGACAGGGGGCATTATGGGTTCGGGGCTACACCTTC | CSAAGQGALWVRGYTF
- | TRBJ2-3 | - | TRBV20-1 | TGCAGTGCTAGAGCGGGGGCCCTGGGGACGCAGTATTTT | CSARAGALGTQYF
- | TRBJ1-1 | - | TRBV7-2 | TGTGCCAGCAGCTTAGCGTCTCTCGGGGGCACTGAAGCTTTCTTT | CASSLASLGGTEAFF
TRBD1 | TRBJ1-6 | - | TRBV7-3 | TGTGCCAGCAGCTTAGTTGGAGGGGGCGTTTCACCCCTCCACTTT | CASSLVGGGVSPLHF
- | TRBJ1-3 | - | TRBV7-9 | TGTGCCAGCAGCTTAGCGTTAGGATCTGGAAACACCATATATTTT | CASSLALGSGNTIYF
- | TRBJ1-5 | few | TRBV19 | TGTGCCAGTTGTGGATTGGGAGAGCGGGATCGGACCCAGCATTTT | CASCGLGERDRTQHF
TRBD2 | TRBJ2-5 | - | TRBV20-1 | TGCAGTGCTAGACCTAGCGGGGGGGCGCGGGAGACCCAGTACTTC | CSARPSGGARETQYF
- | TRBJ2-5 | - | TRBV20-1 | TGCAGTGCCTATACTAGCCGAGTCGTTGAGACCCAGTACTTC | CSAYTSRVVETQYF
- | TRBJ2-7 | - | TRBV10-3 | TGTGCCATCAAAAGGGGAGACTCCTACGAGCAGTACTTC | CAIKRGDSYEQYF
TRBD1 | TRBJ1-6 | - | TRBV7-2 | TGTGCCAGCAGCTCCCGGACAGGGTATGGTTCACCCCTCCACTTT | CASSSRTGYGSPLHF
- | TRBJ1-3 | few | TRBV6-5 | TGTGCCAGCAGTTACACGACAGGTACTGGAAACACCATATATTTT | CASSYTTGTGNTIYF
TRBD2 | TRBJ2-7 | - | TRBV20-1 | TGCAGTGCTAAGGGAGGACTAGGAAAATACGAGCAGTACTTC | CSAKGGLGKYEQYF
TRBD2 | TRBJ2-1 | - | TRBV18 | TGTGCCAGCTCTCGGACTAGCGGGGGGAATGAGCAGTTCTTC | CASSRTSGGNEQFF
- | TRBJ1-3 | - | TRBV7-8 | TGTGCCAGCAGCCCCAACGGGAGGGGGGCTGGAAACACCATATATTTT | CASSPNGRGAGNTIYF
TRBD2 | TRBJ2-1 | - | TRBV20-1 | TGCAGTGCTAAGCAGACTAGCGGGGGGGCAGGTGGGCAGTTCTTC | CSAKQTSGGAGGQFF
- | TRBJ2-5 | once | TRBV9 | TGTGCCAGCAGCCAGGACGTCGCGGGGGAGACCCAGTACTTC | CASSQDVAGETQYF
- | TRBJ1-4 | - | TRBV5-4 | TGTGCCAGCAGCATGCAGTCGGGTGAAAAACTGTTTTTT | CASSMQSGEKLFF
- | TRBJ1-1 | few | TRBV6-1 | TGTGCCAGCTCCCGCACTGAAGCTTTCTTT | CASSRTEAFF
- | TRBJ1-3 | - | TRBV11-3 | TGTGCCAGCAGCTTAGAGGGAGGCTCTGGAAACACCATATATTTT | CASSLEGGSGNTIYF
- | TRBJ2-2 | - | TRBV24-1 | TGTGCCACCAGTGATCCCAGTCCGAACACCGGGGAGCTGTTTTTT | CATSDPSPNTGELFF
TRBD1 | TRBJ1-5 | - | TRBV6-1 | TGTGCCAGCAGACCTGACAGGGGACATCAGCCCCAGCATTTT | CASRPDRGHQPQHF
- | TRBJ2-5 | large | TRBV7-2 | TGTGCCAGCAGCTTAGGGCCTGGGACCCAGTACTTC | CASSLGPGTQYF
- | TRBJ2-3 | - | TRBV7-6 | TGTGCCAGCAGCCAAAGACTAGGAGGGTACACAGATACGCAGTATTTT | CASSQRLGGYTDTQYF
- | TRBJ1-6 | - | TRBV5-1 | TGCGCCAGCAGTCGGGCAGGAGATAATTCACCCCTCCACTTT | CASSRAGDNSPLHF
TRBD1 | TRBJ1-2 | - | TRBV6-1 | TGTGCCAGCAGGGGGACAGGGGCTCATGGCTACACCTTC | CASRGTGAHGYTF
- | TRBJ1-6 | - | TRBV6-1 | TGTGCCAGCGGCCGGGCCGATTCTTCACCCCTCCACTTT | CASGRADSSPLHF
TRBD1 | TRBJ2-5 | - | TRBV5-4 | TGTGCCAGCAGCTTGGCGACAGGGGCGGAGACCCAGTACTTC | CASSLATGAETQYF
- | TRBJ1-1 | - | TRBV29-1 | TGCAGCGTTATGAACGCTGAAGCTTTCTTT | CSVMNAEAFF
- | TRBJ1-6 | - | TRBV6-2/TRBV6-3 | TGTGCCAGCAGTCCTGGGCCCCTCCACTTT | CASSPGPLHF
- | TRBJ2-2 | - | TRBV20-1 | TGCAGTGCTAGATCAGGACAATTTACCGGGGAGCTGTTTTTT | CSARSGQFTGELFF
- | TRBJ2-2 | - | TRBV11-2 | TGTGCCAGCAGCTGGCCCCTTCCCGCGAACACCGGGGAGCTGTTTTTT | CASSWPLPANTGELFF
- | TRBJ1-2 | - | TRBV6-5 | TGTGCCAGCAGTTCGTTTTTGATCGGGAACTATGGCTACACCTTC | CASSSFLIGNYGYTF
- | TRBJ2-3 | few | TRBV19 | TGTGCCAGTAGTAGTTCTACTGCAGAAGATACGCAGTATTTT | CASSSSTAEDTQYF
- | TRBJ1-1 | few | TRBV12-3/TRBV12-4 | TGTGCCAGCAGTTTGGGAGTTTCGGGCACTGAAGCTTTCTTT | CASSLGVSGTEAFF
TRBD2 | TRBJ2-7 | - | TRBV10-1 | TGCGCCAGCAGTGAGAGGCGTAGTGGGACTAGCTACGAGCAGTACTTC | CASSERRSGTSYEQYF
- | TRBJ1-2 | few | TRBV27 | TGTGCCAGCTCCCTGGAGGGGAACAGATTTACCTACACCTTC | CASSLEGNRFTYTF
TRBD1 | TRBJ1-6 | - | TRBV6-1 | TGTGCCAGCAGGCGTCCCGGGACAGTTACTAATTCACCCCTCCACTTT | CASRRPGTVTNSPLHF
- | TRBJ2-3 | - | TRBV6-1 | TGTGCCACGTCCAGGGGGGCTGCGGGTGACATTGCAGATACGCAGTATTTT | CATSRGAAGDIADTQYF
TRBD1 | TRBJ1-3 | few | TRBV15 | TGTGCCACCAGCTGGGACAGGGGGAATGGAAACACCATATATTTT | CATSWDRGNGNTIYF
- | TRBJ1-6 | few | TRBV27 | TGTGCCAGCAGTTTGGATCTAGGACAGCTCTATAATTCACCCCTCCACTTT | CASSLDLGQLYNSPLHF
- | TRBJ2-7 | - | TRBV28 | TGTGCCAGCAGCACCAACTACGAGCAGTACTTC | CASSTNYEQYF
- | TRBJ1-2 | few | TRBV7-9 | TGTGCCAGCAGCTTAATCGACAGAGTTAACTATGGCTACACCTTC | CASSLIDRVNYGYTF
TRBD1 | TRBJ2-7 | - | TRBV25-1 | TGTGCCAGCGTCAAGACAGGGACCTACGAGCAGTACTTC | CASVKTGTYEQYF